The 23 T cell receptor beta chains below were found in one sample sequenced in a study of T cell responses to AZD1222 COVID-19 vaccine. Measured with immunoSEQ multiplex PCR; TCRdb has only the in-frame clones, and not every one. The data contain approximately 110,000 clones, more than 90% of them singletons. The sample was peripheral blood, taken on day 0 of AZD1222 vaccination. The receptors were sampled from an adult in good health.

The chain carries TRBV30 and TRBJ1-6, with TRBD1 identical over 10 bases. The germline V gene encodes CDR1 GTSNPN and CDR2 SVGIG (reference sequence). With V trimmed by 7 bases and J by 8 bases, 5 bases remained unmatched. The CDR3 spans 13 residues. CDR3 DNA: TGTGCCTTGAAGGGGACAGGGGATTCACCCCTCCACTTT. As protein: CALKGTGDSPLHF.

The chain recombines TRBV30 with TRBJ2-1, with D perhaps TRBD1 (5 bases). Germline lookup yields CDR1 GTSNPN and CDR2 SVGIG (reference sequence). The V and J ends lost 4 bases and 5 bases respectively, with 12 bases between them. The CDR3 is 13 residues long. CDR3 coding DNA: TGTGCCTGGAACGGCAGGGTGGACAATGAGCAGTTCTTC. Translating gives CAWNGRVDNEQFF.

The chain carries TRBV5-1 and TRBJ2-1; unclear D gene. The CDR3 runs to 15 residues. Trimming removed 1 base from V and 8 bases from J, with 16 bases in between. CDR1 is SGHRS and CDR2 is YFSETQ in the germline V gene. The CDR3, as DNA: TGCGCCAGCAGCTTGCATGCGGACCCGAGCTATGAGCAGTTCTTC. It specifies CASSLHADPSYEQFF. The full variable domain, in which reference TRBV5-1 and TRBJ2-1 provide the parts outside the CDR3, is KAGVTQTPRYLIKTRGQQVTLSCSPISGHRSVSWYQQTPGQGLQFLFEYFSETQRNKGNFPGRFSGRQFSNSRSEMNVSTLELGDSALYLCASSLHADPSYEQFFGPGTRLTVL.

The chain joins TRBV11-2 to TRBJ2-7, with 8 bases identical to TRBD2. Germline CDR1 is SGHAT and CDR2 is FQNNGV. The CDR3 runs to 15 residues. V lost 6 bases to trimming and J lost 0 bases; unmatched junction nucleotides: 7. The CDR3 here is CASRTIAGTSYEQYF. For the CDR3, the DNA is TGTGCCAGCAGAACCATAGCGGGAACCTCCTACGAGCAGTACTTC.

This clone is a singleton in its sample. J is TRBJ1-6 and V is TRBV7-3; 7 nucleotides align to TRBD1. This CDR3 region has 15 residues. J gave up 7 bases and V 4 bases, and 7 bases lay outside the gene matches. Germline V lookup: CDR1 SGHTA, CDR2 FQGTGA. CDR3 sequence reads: CASSSLGQTNSPLHF. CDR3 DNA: TGTGCCAGCAGCTCGTTGGGACAGACGAATTCACCCCTCCACTTT.

CDR3 DNA sequence: TGTGCCAGCAGCCAAGGACTGAACACTGAAGCTTTCTTT. It specifies CASSQGLNTEAFF. This chain uses TRBV6-2 or TRBV6-3 with TRBJ1-1; no reliable D call. Trimming took 6 bases from V and 0 from J, leaving 8 bases between them. The CDR3 is made up of 13 amino acids. Looked up from germline, CDR1 is MNHEY and CDR2 is SVGEGT.

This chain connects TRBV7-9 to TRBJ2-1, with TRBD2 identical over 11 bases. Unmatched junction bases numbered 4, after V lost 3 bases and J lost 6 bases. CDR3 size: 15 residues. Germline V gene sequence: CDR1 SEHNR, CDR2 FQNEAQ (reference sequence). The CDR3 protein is CASSLLAGGLNEQFF. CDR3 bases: TGTGCCAGCAGCTTGCTAGCGGGGGGACTCAATGAGCAGTTCTTC.

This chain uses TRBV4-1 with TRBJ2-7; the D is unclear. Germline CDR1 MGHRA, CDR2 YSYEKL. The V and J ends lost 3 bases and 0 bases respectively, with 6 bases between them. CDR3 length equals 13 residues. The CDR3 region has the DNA TGCGCCAGCAGCCAGGGCATCTCCTACGAGCAGTACTTC. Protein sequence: CASSQGISYEQYF.

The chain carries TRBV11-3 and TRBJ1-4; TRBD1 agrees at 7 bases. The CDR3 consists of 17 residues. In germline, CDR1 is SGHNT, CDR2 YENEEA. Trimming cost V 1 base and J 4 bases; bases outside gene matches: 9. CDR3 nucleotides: TGTGCCAGCAGCTTAGCTCCCGGGACAGCTAGTAATGAAAAACTGTTTTTT. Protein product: CASSLAPGTASNEKLFF.

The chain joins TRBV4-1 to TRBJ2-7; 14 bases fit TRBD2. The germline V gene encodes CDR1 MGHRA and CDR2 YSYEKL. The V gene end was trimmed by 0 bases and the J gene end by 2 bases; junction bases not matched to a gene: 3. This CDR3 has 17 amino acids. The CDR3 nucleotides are TGCGCCAGCAGCCAAGAGGGACTAGCGGGAGTAACCTACGAGCAGTACTTC. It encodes CASSQEGLAGVTYEQYF.

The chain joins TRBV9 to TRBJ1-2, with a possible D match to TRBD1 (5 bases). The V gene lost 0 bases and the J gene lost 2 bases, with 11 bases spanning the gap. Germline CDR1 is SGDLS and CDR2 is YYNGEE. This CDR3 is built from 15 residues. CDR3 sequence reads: CASSVGGRSNYGYTF. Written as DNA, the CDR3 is TGTGCCAGCAGCGTAGGGGGGAGATCAAACTATGGCTACACCTTC.

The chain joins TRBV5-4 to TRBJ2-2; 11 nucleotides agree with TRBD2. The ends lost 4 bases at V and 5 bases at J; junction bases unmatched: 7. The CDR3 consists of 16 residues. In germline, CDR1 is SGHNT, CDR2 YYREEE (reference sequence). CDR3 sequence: CASSALAGGITGELFF. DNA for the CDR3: TGTGCCAGCAGCGCCTTAGCGGGAGGGATTACCGGGGAGCTGTTTTTT.

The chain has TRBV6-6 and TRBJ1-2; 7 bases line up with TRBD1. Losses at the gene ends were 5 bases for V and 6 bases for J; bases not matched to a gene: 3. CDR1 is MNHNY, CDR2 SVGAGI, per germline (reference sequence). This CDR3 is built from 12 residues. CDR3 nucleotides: TGTGCCAGCAGTCGACAGGGTGATGGCTACACCTTC. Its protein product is CASSRQGDGYTF.

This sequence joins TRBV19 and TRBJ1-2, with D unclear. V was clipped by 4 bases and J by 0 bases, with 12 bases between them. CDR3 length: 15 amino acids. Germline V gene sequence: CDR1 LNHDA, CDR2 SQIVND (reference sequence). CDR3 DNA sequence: TGTGCCAGTAGTAGAAGGACGGATACTAACTATGGCTACACCTTC. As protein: CASSRRTDTNYGYTF. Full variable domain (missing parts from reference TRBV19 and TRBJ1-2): DGGITQSPKYLFRKEGQNVTLSCEQNLNHDAMYWYRQDPGQGLRLIYYSQIVNDFQKGDIAEGYSVSREKKESFPLTVTSAQKNPTAFYLCASSRRTDTNYGYTFGSGTRLTVV.

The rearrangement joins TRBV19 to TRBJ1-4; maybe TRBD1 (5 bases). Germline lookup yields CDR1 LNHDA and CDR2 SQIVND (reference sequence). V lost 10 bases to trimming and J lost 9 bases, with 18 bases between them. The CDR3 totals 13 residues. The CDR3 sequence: CATSPGHHQKLFF. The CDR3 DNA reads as TGTGCCACTTCCCCTGGACATCACCAAAAACTGTTTTTT.

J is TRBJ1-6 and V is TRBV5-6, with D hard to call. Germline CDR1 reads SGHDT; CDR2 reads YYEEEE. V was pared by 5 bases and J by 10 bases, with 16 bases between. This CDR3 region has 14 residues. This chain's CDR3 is CASRSGRFGSPLHF. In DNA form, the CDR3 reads TGTGCCAGCAGGTCCGGCAGGTTCGGATCACCCCTCCACTTT.

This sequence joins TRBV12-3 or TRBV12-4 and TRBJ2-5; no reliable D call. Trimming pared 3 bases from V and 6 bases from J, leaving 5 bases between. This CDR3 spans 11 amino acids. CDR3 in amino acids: CASSFRKTQYF. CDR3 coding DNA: TGTGCCAGCAGTTTTCGGAAGACCCAGTACTTC.

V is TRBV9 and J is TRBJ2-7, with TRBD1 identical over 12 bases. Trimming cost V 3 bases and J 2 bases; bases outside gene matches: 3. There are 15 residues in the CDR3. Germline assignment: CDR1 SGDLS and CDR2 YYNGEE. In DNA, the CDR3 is TGTGCCAGCAGCGAGGGACAGGGGGCCCCCTACGAGCAGTACTTC. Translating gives CASSEGQGAPYEQYF.

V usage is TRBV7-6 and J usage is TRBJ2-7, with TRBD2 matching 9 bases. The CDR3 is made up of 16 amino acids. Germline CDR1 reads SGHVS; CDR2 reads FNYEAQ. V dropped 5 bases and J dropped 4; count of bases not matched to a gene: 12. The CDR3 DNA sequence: TGTGCCAGCAGCCGAATCCCGTTAGCGGGAGAATACGAGCAGTACTTC. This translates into CASSRIPLAGEYEQYF.

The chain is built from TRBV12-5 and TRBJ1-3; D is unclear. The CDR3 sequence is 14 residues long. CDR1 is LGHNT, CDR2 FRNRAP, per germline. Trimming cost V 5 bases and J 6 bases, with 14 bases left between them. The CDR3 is CASGGPGEPNTIYF. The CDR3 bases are TGTGCTAGTGGTGGCCCTGGGGAACCAAACACCATATATTTT.

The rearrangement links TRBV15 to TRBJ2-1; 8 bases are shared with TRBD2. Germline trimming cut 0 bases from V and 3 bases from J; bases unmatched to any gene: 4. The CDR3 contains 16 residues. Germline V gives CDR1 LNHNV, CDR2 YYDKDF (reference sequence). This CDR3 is CATSRESGGNYNEQFF. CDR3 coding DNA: TGTGCCACCAGCAGAGAAAGCGGGGGAAACTACAATGAGCAGTTCTTC.

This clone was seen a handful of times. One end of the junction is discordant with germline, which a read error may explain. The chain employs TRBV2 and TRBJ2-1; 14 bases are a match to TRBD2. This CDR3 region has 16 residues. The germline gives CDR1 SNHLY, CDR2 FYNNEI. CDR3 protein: CASREGLAGGVNEQFF. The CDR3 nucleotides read TGTGCCAGCAGAGAAGGACTAGCGGGAGGTGTGAATGAGCAGTTCTTC.

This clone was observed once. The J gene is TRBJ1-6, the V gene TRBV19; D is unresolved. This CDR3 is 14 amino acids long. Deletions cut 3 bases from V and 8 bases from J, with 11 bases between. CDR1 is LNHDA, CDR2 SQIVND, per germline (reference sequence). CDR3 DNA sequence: TGTGCCAGTAGTATCGGAAGGGATCATTCACCCCTCCACTTT. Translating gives CASSIGRDHSPLHF.